The 26 T cell receptor beta chains in this list originate from one sample, sequenced in a study of Ad26.COV2.S vaccination and SARS-CoV-2 variants. Using immunoSEQ multiplex PCR, the repertoire was profiled, and TCRdb retains in-frame clones only, with some absent. The sample lists 510,000 or so clones, around 88% occurring once. The treatment was: some 19 received Ad26.COV2.S at low or high dose, single or two shots; a few received placebo; per-sample allocation not given. Each sample was drawn 63 days after the first injection (of vaccine or placebo). Sequenced material: peripheral blood, taken in a trial of Ad26.COV2.S vaccine versus placebo. Receptor source: a person between 18 and 60 years old who received the Ad26.COV2.S COVID-19 vaccine or a placebo.

This rearrangement joins TRBV30 to TRBJ1-1, with TRBD1 as a possible D gene (5 bases). V shed 7 bases and J shed 0 bases, with 15 bases lying between them. The CDR3 is made up of 14 amino acids. The germline V gene encodes CDR1 GTSNPN and CDR2 SVGIG (reference sequence). This chain's CDR3 is CAYSRVSMNTEAFF. The CDR3 DNA sequence: TGTGCCTATTCCAGGGTGTCTATGAACACTGAAGCTTTCTTT.

This clone occurred many times. The chain has TRBV6-4 and TRBJ2-7; 8 nucleotides match TRBD2. Trimming removed 4 bases from V and 0 bases from J; junction bases left unmatched: 5. Germline assignment: CDR1 MRHNA and CDR2 SNTAGT. The CDR3 consists of 15 residues. CDR3 sequence (DNA): TGTGCCAGCAGTGTACGAGCGGGAGTCTCCTACGAGCAGTACTTC. It codes for CASSVRAGVSYEQYF.

The J gene is TRBJ2-7, the V gene TRBV27, with D maybe TRBD2 (6 bases). Trimming left V 11 bases short and J 1 base short, with 15 bases between. The CDR3 sequence is 13 residues long. CDR1 and CDR2 from the germline V gene are MNHEY and SMNVEV (reference sequence). The CDR3: CAAPGTVSYEQYF. The CDR3 DNA is TGTGCCGCCCCCGGGACTGTTTCCTACGAGCAGTACTTC.

The rearrangement joins TRBV5-1 to TRBJ2-1; 7 bases map to TRBD2. The CDR3 extends over 15 amino acids. V gave up 2 bases and J gave up 8 bases; unmatched junction bases: 10. Looked up from germline, CDR1 is SGHRS and CDR2 is YFSETQ. The CDR3 DNA follows: TGCGCCAGCAGCTTCGAGACTAGCCCCACAGATGAGCAGTTCTTC. The encoded protein is CASSFETSPTDEQFF.

The rearrangement links TRBV5-8 to TRBJ1-5; D is perhaps TRBD1 (5 bases). V shed 4 bases and J shed 2 bases, with 10 bases lying between them. The CDR3 is 14 residues long. Germline V gives CDR1 SGHTS, CDR2 YDEGEE. CDR3 in amino acids: CASSPGQRNQPQHF. The DNA of the CDR3 is TGTGCCAGCAGCCCGGGGCAGCGCAATCAGCCCCAGCATTTT.

The chain is built from TRBV7-9 and TRBJ2-2; D remains unclear. The CDR3 runs 12 residues. CDR1 SEHNR and CDR2 FQNEAQ come from the germline V gene (reference sequence). V was trimmed by 6 bases and J by 5 bases, leaving 7 bases between them. This CDR3 is CASSYSTGELFF. CDR3 DNA: TGTGCCAGCAGTTACTCAACCGGGGAGCTGTTTTTT.

The V gene is TRBV4-2, the J gene TRBJ2-1; D unclear. The CDR3 contains 15 residues. Germline CDR1 and CDR2: LGHNA and YNFKEQ. Trimming took 0 bases from V and 0 from J, leaving 6 bases between them. CDR3 bases: TGTGCCAGCAGCCAAGAAACAGCCTCCTACAATGAGCAGTTCTTC. Amino acids: CASSQETASYNEQFF.

This chain uses TRBV6-6 with TRBJ1-5; 7 bases map to TRBD1. J gave up 6 bases and V 7 bases, and 6 bases lay outside the gene matches. CDR1 and CDR2 (germline): MNHNY, SVGAGI (reference sequence). The CDR3 is 13 amino acids. CDR3 residues: CASTDRAGQPQHF. The CDR3 coding sequence is TGTGCCAGCACAGACAGGGCGGGTCAGCCCCAGCATTTT.

The V and J genes are TRBV5-1 and TRBJ2-1; 8 bases are shared with TRBD1. Germline CDR1 reads SGHRS; CDR2 reads YFSETQ. V was pared by 1 base and J by 4 bases, with 13 bases of the junction left unmatched. The CDR3 has 18 residues. CDR3 sequence: CASSLWGRTGGRYNEQFF. CDR3 sequence (DNA): TGCGCCAGCAGCTTGTGGGGGCGTACAGGGGGTCGTTACAATGAGCAGTTCTTC.

The chain is built from TRBV27 and TRBJ2-3; 11 positions agree with TRBD1. The CDR3 loop spans 15 amino acids. V gave up 3 bases and J gave up 5 bases; unmatched junction bases: 4. Germline V CDR1 and CDR2: MNHEY, SMNVEV (reference sequence). The CDR3 bases are TGTGCCAGCAGTTTCGGGACAGGGGGGGGAGATACGCAGTATTTT. This gives the protein CASSFGTGGGDTQYF.

This sequence joins TRBV3-1 (or the pseudogene TRBV3-2) and TRBJ2-5; 7 nucleotides agree with TRBD2. The germline gives CDR1 LGHDT, CDR2 YNNKEL (reference sequence). The J segment lost 3 bases and the V segment lost 6 bases, leaving 7 bases of the junction unmatched. The CDR3 is 14 residues long. CDR3 in amino acids: CASSRAGREETQYF. CDR3 bases: TGTGCCAGCAGTAGAGCGGGAAGGGAAGAGACCCAGTACTTC.

This sequence joins TRBV10-3 and TRBJ1-2; no reliable D call. Germline assignment: CDR1 ENHRY and CDR2 SYGVKD. The CDR3 extends over 12 amino acids. Between the trimmed V and J ends, which lost 3 bases and 6 bases, there was a span of 8 bases. In DNA form, the CDR3 reads TGTGCCATCAGTGAAGGCACGAATGGCTACACCTTC. Translating gives CAISEGTNGYTF.

The rearrangement uses TRBV6-1 and TRBJ1-2, with D hard to call. This CDR3 is built from 12 residues. The germline V gene has CDR1 MNHNS and CDR2 SASEGT. The V gene lost 3 bases and the J gene lost 7 bases, with 9 bases spanning the gap. CDR3 residues: CASSEAGRGYTF. CDR3 bases: TGTGCCAGCAGTGAGGCAGGTCGTGGCTACACCTTC.

The rearrangement links TRBV15 to TRBJ2-7, with D possibly being TRBD2 (5 bases). Trimming removed 4 bases at V and 3 bases at J, with 10 bases between. CDR1 is LNHNV and CDR2 is YYDKDF in the germline V gene (reference sequence). The CDR3 contains 13 residues. The CDR3 loop reads CATSNGVDYEQYF. Here the CDR3 DNA reads TGTGCCACCAGCAACGGGGTTGACTACGAGCAGTACTTC.

The V call is TRBV27, the J call TRBJ1-2; D ambiguous. Germline CDR1 is MNHEY and CDR2 is SMNVEV (reference sequence). V lost 3 bases, J lost 6 bases, and 11 bases lay in between. The CDR3 spans 13 residues. The CDR3 DNA reads TGTGCCAGCAGTTTCAGCAAAAATAATGGCTACACCTTC. It specifies CASSFSKNNGYTF.

This chain connects TRBV29-1 to TRBJ2-6; 8 bases fit TRBD2. V shed 5 bases, J shed 2 bases, and the junction held 2 bases outside the gene matches. The CDR3 totals 14 residues. Germline CDR1 reads SQVTM; CDR2 reads ANQGSEA. The CDR3 region has the DNA TGCAGCGTTTTAGCGGGACCTGGGGCCAACGTCCTGACTTTC. Translation gives CSVLAGPGANVLTF.

This rearrangement joins TRBV10-3 to TRBJ2-3, with 16 bases fitting TRBD2. CDR3 length: 16 residues. Germline loops: CDR1 ENHRY, CDR2 SYGVKD. Germline trimming cut 8 bases from V and 3 bases from J; bases unmatched to any gene: 5. CDR3 loop: CAIGTSGRALTDTQYF. In DNA, the CDR3 is TGTGCCATCGGGACTAGCGGGAGGGCCCTTACAGATACGCAGTATTTT.

The chain is built from TRBV11-2 and TRBJ2-1; TRBD2 aligns across 7 bases. J gave up 3 bases and V 4 bases, and 9 bases lay outside the gene matches. The CDR3 has 16 amino acids. Germline values: CDR1 SGHAT, CDR2 FQNNGV. CDR3 coding DNA: TGTGCCAGCAGCTCCACCCAGCGGGAATACTACAATGAGCAGTTCTTC. Encoded protein: CASSSTQREYYNEQFF. The variable domain in full, completed from reference TRBV11-2 and TRBJ2-1, reads EAGVAQSPRYKIIEKRQSVAFWCNPISGHATLYWYQQILGQGPKLLIQFQNNGVVDDSQLPKDRFSAERLKGVDSTLKIQPAKLEDSAVYLCASSSTQREYYNEQFFGPGTRLTVL.

The chain combines TRBV7-2 with TRBJ1-2; no definite D call. Germline V gives CDR1 SGHTA, CDR2 FQGNSA. Trimming left V 2 bases short and J 3 bases short, with 7 bases between. This CDR3 comprises 13 residues. The CDR3 DNA follows: TGTGCCAGCAGCTTACCAGTTTACTATGGCTACACCTTC. Translated, it gives CASSLPVYYGYTF. Looking up the rest from reference TRBV7-2 and TRBJ1-2 gives the full variable domain: GAGVSQSPSNKVTEKGKDVELRCDPISGHTALYWYRQSLGQGLEFLIYFQGNSAPDKSGLPSDRFSAERTGGSVSTLTIQRTQQEDSAVYLCASSLPVYYGYTFGSGTRLTVV.

This chain joins TRBV28 and TRBJ2-7, with a tentative D call TRBD2 (6 bases). Germline CDR1 and CDR2: MDHEN and SYDVKM. The germline V and J ends were trimmed by 6 bases and 7 bases, with 16 bases remaining between them. This CDR3 is 13 amino acids long. This CDR3 is CASRPKTSGEQYF. CDR3 coding DNA: TGTGCCAGCAGGCCAAAGACTAGTGGGGAGCAGTACTTC.

The rearrangement links TRBV6-4 to TRBJ2-1; D gene uncertain. The germline gives CDR1 MRHNA, CDR2 SNTAGT. V gave up 6 bases and J gave up 4 bases, with 13 bases separating them. The CDR3 runs to 14 residues. The CDR3 protein is CASSRRGEYNEQFF. CDR3 DNA: TGTGCCAGCAGCCGACGTGGAGAATACAATGAGCAGTTCTTC.

V gene TRBV28 combines with J gene TRBJ1-4, with D possibly matching TRBD1 (6 bases). This CDR3 is built from 14 residues. Germline V CDR1 and CDR2: MDHEN, SYDVKM. Between the trimmed V and J ends, which lost 6 bases and 7 bases, there was a span of 15 bases. The CDR3 nucleotides read TGTGCCAGCAGCCCTGGGGGCTATAGTGAAAAACTGTTTTTT. Its protein product is CASSPGGYSEKLFF.

CDR3 amino acids: CASSRLTGSSEAFF. The CDR3 nucleotides are TGTGCCAGCAGCCGGCTAACTGGCAGTTCTGAAGCTTTCTTT. The chain links TRBV6-2 or TRBV6-3 to TRBJ1-1; no clear D. This CDR3 region has 14 residues. Per germline, CDR1 MNHEY and CDR2 SVGEGT. Between the trimmed V and J ends, which lost 6 bases and 6 bases, there was a span of 17 bases.

The chain has TRBV30 and TRBJ2-7; 7 bases align to TRBD1. Germline lookup yields CDR1 GTSNPN and CDR2 SVGIG (reference sequence). The V and J ends lost 7 bases and 0 bases, in that order; junction bases with no gene match: 6. This CDR3 comprises 13 residues. Here the CDR3 DNA reads TGTGCCTCGACAGGGCCTAGCTCCTACGAGCAGTACTTC. It codes for CASTGPSSYEQYF.

The V and J genes are TRBV9 and TRBJ1-1, with 8 nucleotides matching TRBD1. The germline CDR1 and CDR2 sequences are SGDLS and YYNGEE. V shed 1 base, J shed 6 bases, and the junction held 8 bases outside the gene matches. The CDR3 loop spans 15 amino acids. The CDR3 reads CASSVTQGALAEAFF. The CDR3 coding sequence is TGTGCCAGCAGCGTAACCCAGGGGGCACTCGCTGAAGCTTTCTTT.

The chain couples TRBV2 to TRBJ2-1, with a weak D call TRBD1 (5 bases). V was cut by 6 bases and J by 1 base, with 16 bases left in between. CDR1 is SNHLY, CDR2 FYNNEI, per germline. This CDR3 comprises 16 residues. The CDR3 sequence is CASRGRSGYSYNEQFF. The DNA of the CDR3 is TGTGCCAGCAGGGGGCGGAGTGGGTATTCCTACAATGAGCAGTTCTTC.